This is a list of T cell receptor beta chains from one sample in a study of patients and donors after allogeneic stem cell transplantation. TCRdb analysed the RT-PCR reads with MiXCR anew, one entry per CDR3 protein. The table has 80,000 to 90,000 distinct CDR3 sequences, around 49% seen once. The sequencing sample was made of blood, either unsorted or a sorted T cell fraction (not recorded which). These TCRs come from a human donor who was either an allogeneic HSCT recipient or a stem cell or donor lymphocyte infusion donor (not recorded which). It is not recorded whose cells these are; they may come from a transplant donor. The CDR3 runs from the conserved cysteine through the conserved F or W. The D gene is left open where the match is weak. Clone size is stated in some rows and not others, as once, few, many or a class when expanded.

.	TRBV4-1	.	TRBJ1-1	CASSQEAERRNTEAFF	TGCGCCAGCAGCCAAGAGGCGGAGCGGAGGAACACTGAAGCTTTCTTT
few	TRBV7-9	.	TRBJ2-5	CASSLGQIQETQYF	TGTGCCAGCAGCTTGGGGCAGATCCAAGAGACCCAGTACTTC
.	TRBV4-1	.	TRBJ1-5	CASSQATGSTQPQHF	TGCGCCAGCAGCCAGGCTACAGGGAGTACGCAGCCCCAGCATTTT
few	TRBV29-1	.	TRBJ1-6	CSVGTGGNSPLHF	TGCAGCGTTGGGACGGGGGGAAATTCACCCCTCCACTTT
.	TRBV6-2/TRBV6-3	.	TRBJ1-6	CASSPTGKNSPLHF	TGTGCCAGCAGTCCAACAGGGAAGAATTCACCCCTCCACTTT
.	TRBV20-1	.	TRBJ2-1	CSARSYEQFF	TGCAGTGCTAGGAGCTATGAGCAGTTCTTC
.	TRBV29-1	.	TRBJ1-1	CSVVGTEAFF	TGCAGCGTTGTTGGGACAGAAGCTTTCTTT
few	TRBV12-3/TRBV12-4	TRBD1	TRBJ1-3	CASSATQGSGNTIYF	TGTGCCAGCAGTGCGACACAGGGGTCTGGAAACACCATATATTTT
.	TRBV4-3	TRBD1	TRBJ1-2	CASSPSPGQALANYGYTF	TGCGCCAGCAGCCCGAGTCCGGGACAGGCCTTAGCTAACTATGGCTACACCTTC
many	TRBV20-1	.	TRBJ1-5	CSAPSQGYSNQPQHF	TGCAGTGCCCCGAGCCAGGGCTATAGCAATCAGCCCCAGCATTTT
few	TRBV4-3	.	TRBJ2-1	CASSQEAQLDEQFF	TGCGCCAGCAGCCAAGAGGCTCAGCTGGACGAGCAGTTCTTC
.	TRBV7-2	TRBD1	TRBJ1-1	CASSLRQGNMNTEAFF	TGTGCCAGCAGCTTACGACAGGGGAACATGAACACTGAAGCTTTCTTT
few	TRBV29-1	.	TRBJ1-1	CSCRQALDTEAFF	TGCAGCTGCCGACAGGCCCTGGACACTGAAGCTTTCTTT
.	TRBV10-3	TRBD1	TRBJ2-5	CAISLTGPAQTQYF	TGTGCCATCAGCCTGACAGGGCCGGCTCAGACCCAGTACTTC
.	TRBV5-6	.	TRBJ1-2	CASSASAASDYGYTF	TGTGCCAGCAGCGCTTCGGCGGCATCCGACTATGGCTACACCTTC
.	TRBV25-1	.	TRBJ1-1	CASSGQNTEAFF	TGTGCCAGCAGTGGTCAGAACACTGAAGCTTTCTTT